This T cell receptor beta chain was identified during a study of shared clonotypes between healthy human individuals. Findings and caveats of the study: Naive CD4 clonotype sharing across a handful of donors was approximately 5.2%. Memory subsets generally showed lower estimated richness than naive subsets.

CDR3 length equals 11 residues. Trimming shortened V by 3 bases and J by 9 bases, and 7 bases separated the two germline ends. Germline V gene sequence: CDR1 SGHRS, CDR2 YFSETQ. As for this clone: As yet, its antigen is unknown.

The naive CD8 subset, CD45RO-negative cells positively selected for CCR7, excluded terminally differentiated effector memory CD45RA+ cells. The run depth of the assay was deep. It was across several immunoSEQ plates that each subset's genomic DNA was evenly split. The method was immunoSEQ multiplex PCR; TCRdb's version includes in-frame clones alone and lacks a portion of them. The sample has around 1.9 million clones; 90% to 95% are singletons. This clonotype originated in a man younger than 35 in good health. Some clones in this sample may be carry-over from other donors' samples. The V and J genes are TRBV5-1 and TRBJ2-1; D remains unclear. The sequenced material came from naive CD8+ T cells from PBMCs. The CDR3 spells CASSYGREQFF. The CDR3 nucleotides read TGCGCCAGCAGCTACGGCCGTGAGCAGTTCTTC.